The 30 T cell receptor beta chains listed next were all sequenced from one sample in a study of cytotoxic CD8 clonotypes in ibrutinib-treated CLL. The table came from immunoSEQ multiplex PCR; TCRdb's copy has only in-frame clones and leaves some out. The sample contains 150,000 or so clones, about 76% of which appear only once. The input for sequencing was PBMCs, taken after 24 months of ibrutinib treatment. The receptors derive from a human donor with chronic lymphocytic leukemia.

This clone has only a few counts. The V and J genes are TRBV6-1 and TRBJ2-1; 9 bases match TRBD2. V lost 6 bases, J lost 6 bases, and 6 bases stayed unmatched. CDR1 and CDR2 (germline): MNHNS, SASEGT. This CDR3 comprises 14 residues. CDR3 region: CASRARGGGNEQFF. DNA of the CDR3: TGTGCCAGCAGGGCGCGGGGGGGCGGCAATGAGCAGTTCTTC.

The chain couples TRBV18 to TRBJ2-7; 7 bases align to TRBD1. Unmatched junction bases numbered 6, after V lost 3 bases and J lost 4 bases. Per germline, CDR1 KGHSH and CDR2 LQKENI. The CDR3 spans 14 residues. The CDR3 DNA follows: TGTGCCAGCTCACCTCAGACAGGGATATACGAGCAGTACTTC. It encodes CASSPQTGIYEQYF.

This clone occurred a few times. V gene TRBV7-9 combines with J gene TRBJ1-2, with unresolved D. This CDR3 region has 12 residues. CDR1 and CDR2 (germline): SEHNR, FQNEAQ (reference sequence). Trimming cost V 5 bases and J 7 bases, with 11 bases left between them. CDR3 amino acids: CASSHGDIGYTF. DNA of the CDR3: TGTGCCAGCAGCCACGGGGATATTGGCTACACCTTC.

This clone was detected once. The chain recombines TRBV2 with TRBJ2-1, with TRBD1 matching 9 bases. CDR3 length: 17 residues. CDR1 is SNHLY, CDR2 FYNNEI, per germline. Trimming cost V 5 bases and J 2 bases; bases outside gene matches: 10. CDR3 region: CASSRRDRVLAYNEQFF. Here the CDR3 DNA reads TGTGCCAGCAGTCGACGGGACAGGGTTTTAGCCTACAATGAGCAGTTCTTC.

The chain recombines TRBV15 with TRBJ2-3; perhaps TRBD2 as D (5 bases). CDR1 is LNHNV and CDR2 is YYDKDF in the germline V gene (reference sequence). The ends were cut back, 3 bases at V and 13 bases at J, with 14 bases in the middle. The CDR3 contains 12 residues. For the CDR3, the DNA is TGTGCCACCAGCAGGCAACGGGGTGGGGAGTATTTT. It is translated as CATSRQRGGEYF.

This clone was counted a single time. This rearrangement joins TRBV12-5 to TRBJ2-3, with D possibly being TRBD2 (5 bases). The length of the CDR3 is 11 residues. V dropped 9 bases and J dropped 4 bases, with 8 bases sitting between them. Germline loops: CDR1 LGHNT, CDR2 FRNRAP. The CDR3 bases are TGTGCTAGCGGGGAAGCAGATACGCAGTATTTT. This translates into CASGEADTQYF.

The chain is built from TRBV5-5 and TRBJ2-3; the D gene is possibly TRBD1 (5 bases). The CDR3 contains 13 residues. The ends were cut back, 4 bases at V and 5 bases at J, with 11 bases in the middle. Germline values: CDR1 SGHKS, CDR2 YYEKEE (reference sequence). In nucleotides, the CDR3 is TGTGCCAGCAGCCCAGGGTTTCTAGATACGCAGTATTTT. This translates into CASSPGFLDTQYF.

The chain uses TRBV19 and TRBJ1-3, with 7 bases lining up with TRBD1. This CDR3 comprises 14 residues. Germline V lookup: CDR1 LNHDA, CDR2 SQIVND (reference sequence). After removal of 9 bases from V and 0 bases from J, the junction contained 5 bases not matched to a gene. The CDR3: CASRQGRSGNTIYF. In DNA form, the CDR3 reads TGTGCCAGCCGACAGGGCCGCTCTGGAAACACCATATATTTT. The complete variable domain, with remaining parts taken from reference TRBV19 and TRBJ1-3, reads DGGITQSPKYLFRKEGQNVTLSCEQNLNHDAMYWYRQDPGQGLRLIYYSQIVNDFQKGDIAEGYSVSREKKESFPLTVTSAQKNPTAFYLCASRQGRSGNTIYFGEGSWLTVV.

V is TRBV30 and J is TRBJ1-2; 7 bases align to TRBD1. Germline CDR1 GTSNPN, CDR2 SVGIG (reference sequence). The CDR3 extends over 13 amino acids. V trimming: 1 base; J trimming: 4 bases; junction bases outside the gene matches: 3. CDR3 in DNA: TGTGCCTGGAGTGCACAGGGGTTCTATGGCTACACCTTC. This gives the protein CAWSAQGFYGYTF.

The V call is TRBV30, the J call TRBJ1-1; TRBD1 might be the D (5 bases). The CDR3 contains 13 residues. CDR1 is GTSNPN and CDR2 is SVGIG in the germline V gene (reference sequence). V was cut by 3 bases and J by 6 bases, with 14 bases left in between. For the CDR3, the DNA is TGTGCCTGGAGCCCACGTGGGGACGCTGAAGCTTTCTTT. It codes for CAWSPRGDAEAFF.

The chain couples TRBV5-1 to TRBJ1-5; no clear D gene. Germline CDR1 SGHRS, CDR2 YFSETQ. Trimming removed 7 bases from V and 11 bases from J, with 19 bases in between. The CDR3 covers 13 residues. CDR3 coding DNA: TGCGCCAGCTCAGAGGGCCCCATAGGGTCCCAGCATTTT. Amino acid sequence: CASSEGPIGSQHF.

V usage is TRBV6-5 and J usage is TRBJ1-1, with 7 nucleotides matching TRBD1. The CDR3 sequence is 12 residues long. CDR1 MNHEY and CDR2 SVGAGI come from the germline V gene. V was clipped by 6 bases and J by 5 bases; unmatched bases: 3. The CDR3 sequence: CASSRGVTEAFF. For the CDR3, the DNA is TGTGCCAGCAGCAGGGGGGTGACTGAAGCTTTCTTT.

The rearrangement uses TRBV5-4 and TRBJ2-2; unclear D gene. CDR3 length: 15 residues. The V gene's germline CDR1 is SGHNT and CDR2 YYREEE (reference sequence). V gave up 0 bases and J gave up 1 base, with 7 bases separating them. Written as DNA, the CDR3 is TGTGCCAGCAGCTTGGAGGTGGTGAACACCGGGGAGCTGTTTTTT. Amino acids: CASSLEVVNTGELFF. The whole variable domain, remainder taken from reference TRBV5-4 and TRBJ2-2, is ETGVTQSPTHLIKTRGQQVTLRCSSQSGHNTVSWYQQALGQGPQFIFQYYREEENGRGNFPPRFSGLQFPNYSSELNVNALELDDSALYLCASSLEVVNTGELFFGEGSRLTVL.

The rearrangement uses TRBV5-1 and TRBJ2-3; 8 bases fit TRBD1. Trimming cost V 0 bases and J 5 bases; bases outside gene matches: 2. Germline V lookup: CDR1 SGHRS, CDR2 YFSETQ. The CDR3 is 14 residues long. The DNA of the CDR3 is TGCGCCAGCAGCTTGGACAGGGGGGTAGATACGCAGTATTTT. Translated: CASSLDRGVDTQYF.

This clone has just a few counts. V gene TRBV28 combines with J gene TRBJ1-4, with TRBD1 as a possible D gene (6 bases). Trimming shortened V by 4 bases and J by 7 bases, and 13 bases separated the two germline ends. CDR1 is MDHEN, CDR2 SYDVKM, per germline. The CDR3 covers 14 residues. In DNA form, the CDR3 reads TGTGCCAGCAGTTCTGGCGGGGGCACTGAAAAACTGTTTTTT. Translation gives CASSSGGGTEKLFF.

V and J are TRBV7-3 and TRBJ2-1; 14 bases align to TRBD2. Trimming cost V 2 bases and J 7 bases; bases outside gene matches: 4. Germline CDR1 reads SGHTA; CDR2 reads FQGTGA. The CDR3 spans 16 residues. The DNA of the CDR3 is TGTGCCAGCAGCTTACCAGGACTAGCGGGGGGTAATGAGCAGTTCTTC. This encodes CASSLPGLAGGNEQFF.

This chain joins TRBV9 and TRBJ2-3; D uncertain. CDR1 and CDR2 (germline): SGDLS, YYNGEE. The germline V and J ends were trimmed by 4 bases and 4 bases, with 13 bases remaining between them. This CDR3 spans 14 amino acids. CDR3 region: CASSPPRAPDTQYF. CDR3 bases: TGTGCCAGCAGCCCGCCCCGGGCCCCAGATACGCAGTATTTT.

The V and J genes are TRBV5-4 and TRBJ1-2, with no clear D. The V and J ends lost 3 bases and 8 bases respectively, with 14 bases between them. Germline-derived CDR1 and CDR2 are SGHNT and YYREEE (reference sequence). The CDR3 is 13 residues long. The CDR3 protein is CASSSADVPGYTF. Here the CDR3 DNA reads TGTGCCAGCAGCTCGGCGGATGTACCCGGCTACACCTTC.

The J gene is TRBJ1-2, the V gene TRBV7-2; D gene uncertain. V was cut by 4 bases and J by 4 bases, with 7 bases left in between. Germline CDR1 is SGHTA and CDR2 is FQGNSA. The CDR3 is 12 amino acids. The CDR3 DNA reads TGTGCCAGCAGCTCCGAAGGCTATGGCTACACCTTC. Translating it yields CASSSEGYGYTF. Full variable domain (outside the CDR3, taken from reference TRBV7-2 and TRBJ1-2): GAGVSQSPSNKVTEKGKDVELRCDPISGHTALYWYRQSLGQGLEFLIYFQGNSAPDKSGLPSDRFSAERTGGSVSTLTIQRTQQEDSAVYLCASSSEGYGYTFGSGTRLTVV.

The J gene is TRBJ2-7, the V gene TRBV6-5; tentative D call: TRBD1 (6 bases). With 7 bases removed from V and 1 base from J, the gap between germline ends came to 11 bases. CDR3 length: 13 residues. Germline CDR1 and CDR2: MNHEY and SVGAGI. In DNA form, the CDR3 reads TGTGCCAGCACCCGACAGGAGTCCTACGAGCAGTACTTC. Translated: CASTRQESYEQYF.

This clone was detected a few times. The junction does not match germline at one end; this may be a read error. This sequence joins TRBV7-7 and TRBJ2-2; D is perhaps TRBD2 (5 bases). The CDR3 contains 13 residues. Germline values: CDR1 SSHAT, CDR2 FNYEAQ (reference sequence). In DNA, the CDR3 is TGTGCTAGCAGCCCCGGGATAACCGGGGAGCTGTTTTTT. This encodes CASSPGITGELFF.

The V gene is TRBV6-4, the J gene TRBJ2-2, with D unclear. CDR3 length equals 13 residues. The ends were cut back, 9 bases at V and 1 base at J, with 9 bases in the middle. Germline V CDR1 and CDR2: MRHNA, SNTAGT. Here the CDR3 reads CASPRLNTGELFF. The CDR3 nucleotides are TGTGCCAGTCCGCGCCTGAACACCGGGGAGCTGTTTTTT.

This chain uses TRBV5-5 with TRBJ1-1; D gene unclear. The germline CDR1 and CDR2 sequences are SGHKS and YYEKEE (reference sequence). Trimming cost V 4 bases and J 3 bases, with 10 bases left between them. This CDR3 contains 13 residues. The CDR3 DNA is TGTGCCAGCAGCCCGCAGTCGGACACTGAAGCTTTCTTT. The encoded protein is CASSPQSDTEAFF.

The chain joins TRBV7-2 to TRBJ2-7, with D unresolved. CDR1 and CDR2 (germline): SGHTA, FQGNSA. V shed 6 bases and J shed 3 bases, with 6 bases lying between them. The CDR3 length is 11 residues. CDR3 DNA sequence: TGTGCCAGCAGGAACTACTACGAGCAGTACTTC. This translates into CASRNYYEQYF.

V gene TRBV6-5 combines with J gene TRBJ2-3; no definite D call. This CDR3 contains 14 residues. V dropped 2 bases and J dropped 0 bases, with 6 bases sitting between them. Germline V CDR1 and CDR2: MNHEY, SVGAGI. This CDR3 reads CASSYAFSTDTQYF. The CDR3, as DNA: TGTGCCAGCAGTTACGCATTTAGCACAGATACGCAGTATTTT.

The gene calls are TRBV27 and TRBJ2-3, with TRBD2 matching over 14 bases. V gave up 7 bases and J gave up 2 bases; unmatched junction bases: 11. CDR3 length: 18 amino acids. CDR1 and CDR2 from the germline V gene are MNHEY and SMNVEV (reference sequence). The DNA for the CDR3 is TGTGCCAGCACCCTTGTTGGACTAGCGGGGGGCCCCACAGATACGCAGTATTTT. Protein sequence: CASTLVGLAGGPTDTQYF.

The CDR3 sequence is CASSLGGPQYIQYF. The DNA of the CDR3 is TGTGCCAGCAGCTTAGGCGGCCCTCAGTACATTCAGTACTTC. The chain employs TRBV13 and TRBJ2-4; D is ambiguous. This CDR3 spans 14 amino acids. Between the trimmed V and J ends, which lost 0 bases and 8 bases, there was a span of 11 bases. Germline V gene sequence: CDR1 PRHDT, CDR2 FYEKMQ (reference sequence).

This clone has more than one count but fewer than ten. V usage is TRBV5-1 and J usage is TRBJ2-7; D may match TRBD1 or TRBD2 (5 bases each). V lost 4 bases to trimming and J lost 0 bases, with 11 bases between them. From germline, CDR1 is SGHRS and CDR2 YFSETQ. This CDR3 region has 14 residues. CDR3 sequence (DNA): TGCGCCAGCAGCCCCGGGGCCATCTCCTACGAGCAGTACTTC. This sequence encodes CASSPGAISYEQYF.

In this sample, this clone turned up many times. The V gene is TRBV7-2, the J gene TRBJ2-7; the match to TRBD2 covers 10 bases. V lost 6 bases and J lost 4; bases outside the gene matches: 6. The germline CDR1 and CDR2 sequences are SGHTA and FQGNSA. The CDR3 spans 14 residues. DNA of the CDR3: TGTGCCAGCAGTCCGGGACTAGCGTGGTACGAGCAGTACTTC. Protein sequence: CASSPGLAWYEQYF.

This chain links TRBV27 with TRBJ1-2; D might be TRBD1 (5 bases). Germline-derived CDR1 and CDR2 are MNHEY and SMNVEV (reference sequence). The CDR3 has 12 residues. V lost 6 bases and J 4 bases, leaving 9 bases between the germline ends. CDR3 nucleotides: TGTGCCAGCAGGGGGCTTGGCTATGGCTACACCTTC. Its translation: CASRGLGYGYTF.